This TCR beta chain comes out of a study of T-cell memory formation after mild COVID-19. TCRdb re-analysed the 5' RACE reads in MiXCR, keeping a single row per CDR3 protein. Here the sample spans roughly 350,000 distinct CDR3 sequences, approximately 21% being singletons. The germline V gene has CDR1 SGHAT and CDR2 FQNNGV. This CDR3 is 17 amino acids long. J was trimmed by 2 bases and V by 0 bases; bases with no gene match: 8. The chain employs TRBV11-2 and TRBJ2-3; 7 bases fit TRBD2. The clonotype originates from an adult woman who had mild COVID-19 (a few samples of this study predate the infection). Cell type and time point are not known. Material for sequencing was PBMCs or a T cell subset sorted from them (not recorded which). The CDR3 DNA sequence: TGTGCCAGCAGCTTAGATTCGTGGGGGAGGGACACAGATACGCAGTATTTT. It codes for CASSLDSWGRDTDTQYF. The whole variable domain, filled in from reference TRBV11-2 and TRBJ2-3, reads EAGVAQSPRYKIIEKRQSVAFWCNPISGHATLYWYQQILGQGPKLLIQFQNNGVVDDSQLPKDRFSAERLKGVDSTLKIQPAKLEDSAVYLCASSLDSWGRDTDTQYFGPGTRLTVL.